Listed below are T cell receptor beta chains from one sample, sequenced in a study of spatial heterogeneity in lung cancer. TCRdb called the 5' RACE reads again in MiXCR, with one record for every CDR3 protein. The sample contains more than 95,000 distinct CDR3 sequences, 10% to 15% of which appear only once. Source: PBMCs, taken at follow-up. The source is a male donor with early-stage non-small cell lung cancer. The CDR3 runs from the conserved cysteine through the conserved F or W. The order of the fields is J gene, clone size, D gene, V gene, CDR3 DNA, CDR3 protein. The D gene is left open where the match is weak. Expanded clones are given a class, and other clones once, few, many or no size at all.

>TRBJ2-5|-|-|TRBV4-2
TGTGCCAGCAGCCAAGATCCGGCCCCGGGGTACGGGGGGACCCAGTACTTC
CASSQDPAPGYGGTQYF
>TRBJ2-1|few|-|TRBV7-7
TGTGCTAGCAGCTTAACAGGGAACAATGAGCAGTTCTTC
CASSLTGNNEQFF
>TRBJ2-7|-|-|TRBV6-1
TGTGCCAGCAGTGAATTCGGGGGTAGCGACGAGCAGTACTTC
CASSEFGGSDEQYF
>TRBJ2-4|few|-|TRBV6-2/TRBV6-3
TGTGCCAGCAGTTACCCGACGGGAGACAAAAACATTCAGTACTTC
CASSYPTGDKNIQYF
>TRBJ2-7|many|-|TRBV9
TGTGCCAGCAGCGTAGTTGGGCTGGGTGAGCAGTACTTC
CASSVVGLGEQYF
>TRBJ2-2|-|-|TRBV11-3
TGTGCCGCGGCTGACACGAACACCGGGGAGCTGTTTTTT
CAAADTNTGELFF
>TRBJ2-7|-|TRBD1|TRBV6-2/TRBV6-3
TGTGCCAGCAGCCGGGACAGGGTTAACTACGAGCAGTACTTC
CASSRDRVNYEQYF
>TRBJ2-3|-|-|TRBV29-1
TGCAGCGTCCCTACAGGCGATACGCAGTATTTT
CSVPTGDTQYF
>TRBJ1-1|-|TRBD1|TRBV20-1
TGCAGTGCTAGAACCGGGACAGTGAACACTGAAGCTTTCTTT
CSARTGTVNTEAFF
>TRBJ1-1|few|-|TRBV28
TGTGCCAGCATCACGACAGGAGTTGAAGCTTTCTTT
CASITTGVEAFF
>TRBJ1-2|many|TRBD1|TRBV28
TGTGCCAGCAATGCGGGACAGCTGGGCTACACCTTC
CASNAGQLGYTF
>TRBJ1-1|-|TRBD1|TRBV11-2
TGTGCCAGCAGCTGGGACAGGGGGCGTACTGAAGCTTTCTTT
CASSWDRGRTEAFF
>TRBJ2-7|few|-|TRBV7-8
TGTGCCAGCAGCCCGGGACGGTTTTCCTACGAGCAGTACTTC
CASSPGRFSYEQYF